These 28 T cell receptor beta chains originate from one sample sequenced in a study of T-cell memory formation after mild COVID-19. TCRdb ran MiXCR on the 5' RACE reads and lists one entry per CDR3 protein. Seen here are about 360,000 distinct CDR3 sequences, roughly 14% observed once, and the top ten hold 22%. The material sequenced was PBMCs or a T cell subset sorted from them (not recorded which). The source of these receptors is a man aged 18 to 30 who had mild COVID-19 (a few samples of this study predate the infection). Cell type and time point are not known.

There are a few counts of this clonotype. The genes are TRBV5-5 and TRBJ2-7; D is possibly TRBD1 (5 bases). Trimming removed 2 bases at V and 7 bases at J, with 13 bases between. The germline V gene has CDR1 SGHKS and CDR2 YYEKEE (reference sequence). The CDR3 totals 13 residues. CDR3 coding DNA: TGTGCCAGCAGCTTTCAGGGTTATCAGGAGCAGTACGTC. Its protein is CASSFQGYQEQYV.

V usage is TRBV7-9 and J usage is TRBJ1-2, with TRBD1 matching over 7 bases. Germline CDR1 reads SEHNR; CDR2 reads FQNEAQ (reference sequence). Germline trimming cut 0 bases from V and 6 bases from J; bases unmatched to any gene: 13. CDR3 size: 17 residues. The CDR3 sequence is CASSLAQGGLQVDGYTF. The CDR3 bases are TGTGCCAGCAGCTTAGCCCAGGGGGGGCTTCAAGTAGATGGCTACACCTTC.

The rearrangement joins TRBV6-6 to TRBJ2-7; D is possibly TRBD1 or TRBD2 (5 bases each). CDR3 size: 16 residues. Trimming removed 5 bases from V and 0 bases from J, with 17 bases in between. The germline gives CDR1 MNHNY, CDR2 SVGAGI (reference sequence). In DNA form, the CDR3 reads TGTGCCAGCAGTGGGGACCGAGGGAAGAACTCCTACGAGCAGTACTTC. Protein: CASSGDRGKNSYEQYF.

This clonotype appeared a few times. This sequence joins TRBV9 and TRBJ2-3; no definite D call. V dropped 3 bases and J dropped 5 bases, with 13 bases sitting between them. This CDR3 comprises 14 residues. Germline V CDR1 and CDR2: SGDLS, YYNGEE. CDR3 DNA sequence: TGTGCCAGCAGCGATTCGGTCTTTGGAGATACGCAGTATTTT. Translating it yields CASSDSVFGDTQYF.

This clonotype showed up just a few times. The J gene is TRBJ1-6, the V gene TRBV18; no definite D call. CDR1 is KGHSH, CDR2 LQKENI, per germline. The V end was cut by 0 bases, the J end by 11 bases, with 11 bases between. CDR3 length: 14 amino acids. The CDR3: CASSPPGPSPPLHF. The CDR3 DNA reads as TGTGCCAGCTCACCACCGGGCCCGAGTCCACCCCTCCACTTT.

This clonotype occurred many times. This chain uses TRBV4-2 with TRBJ2-3; 11 bases fit TRBD2. Germline-derived CDR1 and CDR2 are LGHNA and YNFKEQ. J was trimmed by 3 bases and V by 1 base; bases with no gene match: 3. The CDR3 has 16 residues. DNA for the CDR3: TGTGCCAGCAGCCAAGGCGTAGCGGGGGGGACAGATACGCAGTATTTT. This translates into CASSQGVAGGTDTQYF.

This clonotype was seen more than once but under ten times. The chain recombines TRBV5-1 with TRBJ1-3; D not resolved. V dropped 4 bases and J dropped 0 bases, with 5 bases sitting between them. This CDR3 has 13 amino acids. CDR1 and CDR2 from the germline V gene are SGHRS and YFSETQ. The DNA of the CDR3 is TGCGCCAGCAGCCCCATCTCTGGAAACACCATATATTTT. Its protein product is CASSPISGNTIYF.

This clonotype appeared a few times. The CDR3 DNA reads TGTGCCAGCAGTTTAGGGGGGGCCGGCGGTGGGAACATTCAGTACTTC. Protein product: CASSLGGAGGGNIQYF. The V gene is TRBV28, the J gene TRBJ2-4, with D perhaps TRBD2 (7 bases). The CDR3 totals 16 residues. Germline V gene sequence: CDR1 MDHEN, CDR2 SYDVKM. With 2 bases removed from V and 7 bases from J, the gap between germline ends came to 18 bases.

The rearrangement uses TRBV5-5 and TRBJ2-5, with 10 positions matching TRBD2. The length of the CDR3 is 16 residues. Germline CDR1 and CDR2: SGHKS and YYEKEE (reference sequence). After removal of 4 bases from V and 1 base from J, the junction contained 7 bases not matched to a gene. The CDR3: CASSRTSGRIQETQYF. CDR3 nucleotides: TGTGCCAGCAGCCGGACTAGCGGCAGAATCCAAGAGACCCAGTACTTC.

This clonotype occurred many times. The chain has TRBV4-3 and TRBJ2-3; D remains unclear. Germline V gives CDR1 LGHNA, CDR2 YSLEER. This CDR3 region has 12 residues. The germline V and J ends were trimmed by 0 bases and 6 bases, with 4 bases remaining between them. This CDR3 is CASSQDLDTQYF. CDR3 bases: TGCGCCAGCAGCCAAGATCTTGATACGCAGTATTTT.

In its sample, this clonotype was seen many times. The CDR3 DNA is TGTGCCAGCATCACGCCTTACGGGTATGAGGGTAATTCACCCCTCCACTTT. This sequence encodes CASITPYGYEGNSPLHF. The V call is TRBV28, the J call TRBJ1-6; D remains unclear. This CDR3 has 17 amino acids. Trimming shortened V by 7 bases and J by 6 bases, and 22 bases separated the two germline ends. Germline CDR1 and CDR2: MDHEN and SYDVKM.

This clonotype was counted at least ten times. The rearrangement links TRBV12-3 or TRBV12-4 to TRBJ2-5, with D unclear. Trimming pared 6 bases from V and 5 bases from J, leaving 13 bases between. CDR3 length: 13 residues. In DNA, the CDR3 is TGTGCCAGCAGAGCCGTGGTAGGGGAGACCCAGTACTTC. Translation gives CASRAVVGETQYF.

The chain employs TRBV19 and TRBJ2-7; weak D call: TRBD1 (7 bases). V gave up 3 bases and J gave up 4 bases, with 16 bases separating them. This CDR3 spans 15 amino acids. Per the germline V gene, CDR1 is LNHDA and CDR2 is SQIVND (reference sequence). CDR3 in DNA: TGTGCCAGTAGTATCGGTCCAGGGGGAGGATACGAGCAGTACTTC. This encodes CASSIGPGGGYEQYF.

The CDR3 loop is CASQGAGRGEQYV. In DNA form, the CDR3 reads TGTGCCAGCCAAGGCGCAGGGAGAGGCGAGCAGTACGTC. The V and J genes are TRBV18 and TRBJ2-7; perhaps D is TRBD1 or TRBD2 (5 bases each). V lost 8 bases and J lost 6, with 17 bases in between. Germline loops: CDR1 KGHSH, CDR2 LQKENI. The CDR3 covers 13 residues.

The rearrangement uses TRBV6-6 and TRBJ2-3; D is uncertain. The V gene lost 5 bases and the J gene lost 6 bases, with 9 bases spanning the gap. The germline CDR1 and CDR2 sequences are MNHNY and SVGAGI (reference sequence). The CDR3 is made up of 12 amino acids. The CDR3 region is CASSQDWDTQYF. Here the CDR3 DNA reads TGTGCCAGCAGTCAGGATTGGGATACGCAGTATTTT.

The chain has TRBV7-2 and TRBJ2-7; maybe TRBD2 (6 bases). Germline V lookup: CDR1 SGHTA, CDR2 FQGNSA. The germline V and J ends were trimmed by 1 base and 2 bases, with 9 bases remaining between them. This CDR3 is built from 14 residues. The DNA of the CDR3 is TGTGCCAGCAGCTTAGGGGGGGAGGCCTACGAGCAGTACTTC. As protein: CASSLGGEAYEQYF.

The chain uses TRBV4-1 and TRBJ2-7; 9 positions agree with TRBD1. Per the germline V gene, CDR1 is MGHRA and CDR2 is YSYEKL. Losses at the gene ends were 4 bases for V and 0 bases for J; bases not matched to a gene: 10. This CDR3 has 17 residues. In nucleotides, the CDR3 is TGCGCCAGCAGCCTACGACAGGGGGGAGTGAGCTCCTACGAGCAGTACTTC. As protein: CASSLRQGGVSSYEQYF.

This clonotype was observed a handful of times. The rearrangement uses TRBV28 and TRBJ1-2; TRBD1 is a possible D gene (5 bases). This CDR3 has 14 amino acids. The germline V gene encodes CDR1 MDHEN and CDR2 SYDVKM. Trimming removed 3 bases at V and 2 bases at J, with 10 bases between. The CDR3 DNA reads TGTGCCAGCAGTTTCAGGGACCTAAACTATGGCTACACCTTC. Translated: CASSFRDLNYGYTF.

This sequence joins TRBV7-9 and TRBJ1-6; D possibly corresponds to TRBD1 (5 bases). This CDR3 region has 15 residues. From germline, CDR1 is SEHNR and CDR2 FQNEAQ (reference sequence). V was pared by 0 bases and J by 7 bases, with 10 bases between. CDR3 loop: CASSLAGGLNSPLHF. Written as DNA, the CDR3 is TGTGCCAGCAGCTTAGCGGGGGGATTAAATTCACCCCTCCACTTT.

The chain carries TRBV4-1 and TRBJ2-5, with 9 bases matching TRBD2. This CDR3 has 17 residues. Germline CDR1 reads MGHRA; CDR2 reads YSYEKL. V gave up 4 bases and J gave up 5 bases; unmatched junction bases: 14. CDR3 in DNA: TGCGCCAGCAGCCCTTTTGGCGGGGGGGCCCCGGAGGAGACCCAGTACTTC. Its translation is CASSPFGGGAPEETQYF.

This sequence joins TRBV25-1 and TRBJ1-3; D is unresolved. V lost 2 bases and J 4 bases, leaving 9 bases between the germline ends. This CDR3 is built from 14 residues. The germline gives CDR1 MGHDK, CDR2 SYGVNS. CDR3 region: CASSEVGLGNTIYF. DNA of the CDR3: TGTGCCAGCAGTGAAGTGGGTCTCGGAAACACCATATATTTT.

The chain employs TRBV6-4 and TRBJ2-7; a possible D gene is TRBD1 (6 bases). V was trimmed by 10 bases and J by 1 base, leaving 11 bases between them. Germline CDR1 MRHNA, CDR2 SNTAGT. The CDR3 has 12 residues. CDR3 nucleotide sequence: TGTGCCACCCGCACAGGGTCCTACGAGCAGTACGTC. Amino acid sequence: CATRTGSYEQYV.

This clonotype was recorded a few times. This sequence joins TRBV5-1 and TRBJ1-4; a weak D match, TRBD1 (6 bases). Germline V lookup: CDR1 SGHRS, CDR2 YFSETQ. V was pared by 4 bases and J by 8 bases, with 18 bases between. This CDR3 is 15 amino acids long. This CDR3 is CASSIGQTRGEKLFF. The CDR3 coding sequence is TGCGCCAGCAGCATTGGACAGACGAGGGGGGAAAAACTGTTTTTT.

The chain has TRBV12-3 or TRBV12-4 and TRBJ2-3; 8 positions match TRBD2. Trimming at V came to 5 bases and at J to 2 bases, leaving 18 bases not matched to a gene. The CDR3 runs 19 residues. The CDR3 is CASSDLGFGGGSHTDTQYF. CDR3 DNA sequence: TGTGCCAGCAGTGATTTGGGGTTCGGCGGGGGGTCCCACACAGATACGCAGTATTTT.

This clonotype came up a few times. Here the CDR3 DNA reads TGTGCCAGCACCGATAACAGGGGTCTGTCCCCTTCTGTC. Translating it yields CASTDNRGLSPSV. The chain combines TRBV28 with TRBJ2-7; 7 nucleotides agree with TRBD1. The CDR3 sequence is 13 residues long. Germline lookup yields CDR1 MDHEN and CDR2 SYDVKM.

The chain has TRBV18 and TRBJ1-1, with 7 bases aligning to TRBD1. Germline V gene sequence: CDR1 KGHSH, CDR2 LQKENI. V was clipped by 3 bases and J by 6 bases; unmatched bases: 19. CDR3 size: 18 residues. The CDR3 bases are TGTGCCAGCTCACCCCTCGGGACAGTGGTGGCTCTTAGGGCTGAAGCTTTCTTT. It yields the protein CASSPLGTVVALRAEAFF.

This rearrangement joins TRBV9 to TRBJ2-1, with TRBD1 matching 9 bases. Germline loops: CDR1 SGDLS, CDR2 YYNGEE. The CDR3 extends over 15 amino acids. With 3 bases clipped from V and 10 bases from J, the junction kept 11 bases outside the gene matches. The CDR3 region is CASSERQGGPPEQFF. The CDR3 DNA reads TGTGCCAGCAGCGAGCGACAGGGGGGCCCCCCGGAGCAGTTCTTC.

The J gene is TRBJ2-5, the V gene TRBV3-1, with 9 bases lining up with TRBD2. Trimming took 5 bases from V and 2 from J; bases not matched to a gene: 6. This CDR3 is built from 15 residues. Germline CDR1 is LGHDT and CDR2 is YNNKEL (reference sequence). In DNA, the CDR3 is TGTGCCAGCAGCACCGGGACTAGCTGGCAAGAGACCCAGTACTTC. This translates into CASSTGTSWQETQYF.